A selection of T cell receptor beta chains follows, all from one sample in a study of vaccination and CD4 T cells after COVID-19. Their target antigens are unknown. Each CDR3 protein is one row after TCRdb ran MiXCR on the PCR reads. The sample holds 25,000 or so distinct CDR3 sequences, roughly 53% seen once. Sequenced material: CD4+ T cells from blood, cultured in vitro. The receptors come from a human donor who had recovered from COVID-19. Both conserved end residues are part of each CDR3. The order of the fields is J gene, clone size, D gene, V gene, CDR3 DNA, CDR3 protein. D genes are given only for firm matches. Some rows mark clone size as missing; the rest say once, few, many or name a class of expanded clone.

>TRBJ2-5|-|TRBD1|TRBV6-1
TGTGCCAGTTTAAGACAGGGGTGGGAGACCCAGTACTTC
CASLRQGWETQYF
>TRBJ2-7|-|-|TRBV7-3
TGTGCCAGCAGCCCTCGTCCGTCTTGGCGGACCTACTCCTACGAGCAGTACTTC
CASSPRPSWRTYSYEQYF
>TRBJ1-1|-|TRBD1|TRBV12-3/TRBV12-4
TGTGCCAGCAGTTCCTCCCGACAGGGGACTGAAGCTTTCTTT
CASSSSRQGTEAFF
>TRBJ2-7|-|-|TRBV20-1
TGCAGTGCTAGAAGGCCAGGGGAGTCCTACGAGCAGTACTTC
CSARRPGESYEQYF
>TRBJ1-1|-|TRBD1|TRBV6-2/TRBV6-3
TGTGCCAGCAGTTACTCCATGTCGAGGACAGGGATACTAGCGGCGACTTTCTTT
CASSYSMSRTGILAATFF
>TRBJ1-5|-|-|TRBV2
TGTGCCAGCAGCGACGGGCCCAGTCGGCCCCAGCATTTT
CASSDGPSRPQHF
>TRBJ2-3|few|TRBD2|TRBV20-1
TGCAGTGCTTTTCAACTAGCGGGAGTATCCGGAGATACGCAGTATTTT
CSAFQLAGVSGDTQYF
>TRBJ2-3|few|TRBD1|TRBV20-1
TGCAGTGCTAGAGATCAAATGGACAGGGGGCTTATCGGGACGCAGTATTTT
CSARDQMDRGLIGTQYF
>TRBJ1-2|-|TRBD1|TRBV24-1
TGTGCCACCAGTGATCCCGCCCGACAGGGAAACTATGGCTACACCTTC
CATSDPARQGNYGYTF
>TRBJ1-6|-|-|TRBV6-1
TGTGCCAGTCACCGCTCGGGCAGCTCCTATAATTCACCCCTCCACTTT
CASHRSGSSYNSPLHF
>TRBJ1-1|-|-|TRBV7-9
TGTGCCAGCAGCGCCGCTTGGGGTTACGAGGGCGGTGAAGCTTTCTTT
CASSAAWGYEGGEAFF
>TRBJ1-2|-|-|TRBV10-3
TGTGCCATCTTGGGGACAAACGGGAATGGCTACACCTTC
CAILGTNGNGYTF
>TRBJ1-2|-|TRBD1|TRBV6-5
TGTGCCAGCAGTTACTCTGGGCAGGGGGGGTATGGCTACACCTTC
CASSYSGQGGYGYTF
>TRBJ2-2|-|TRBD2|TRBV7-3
TGTGCCAGCAGCCCCGGGGGGGGCTTCGCCGGGGAGCTGTTTTTT
CASSPGGGFAGELFF
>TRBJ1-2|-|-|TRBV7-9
TGTGCCAGCAGCTTAGGTGGTGGCTACACCTTC
CASSLGGGYTF